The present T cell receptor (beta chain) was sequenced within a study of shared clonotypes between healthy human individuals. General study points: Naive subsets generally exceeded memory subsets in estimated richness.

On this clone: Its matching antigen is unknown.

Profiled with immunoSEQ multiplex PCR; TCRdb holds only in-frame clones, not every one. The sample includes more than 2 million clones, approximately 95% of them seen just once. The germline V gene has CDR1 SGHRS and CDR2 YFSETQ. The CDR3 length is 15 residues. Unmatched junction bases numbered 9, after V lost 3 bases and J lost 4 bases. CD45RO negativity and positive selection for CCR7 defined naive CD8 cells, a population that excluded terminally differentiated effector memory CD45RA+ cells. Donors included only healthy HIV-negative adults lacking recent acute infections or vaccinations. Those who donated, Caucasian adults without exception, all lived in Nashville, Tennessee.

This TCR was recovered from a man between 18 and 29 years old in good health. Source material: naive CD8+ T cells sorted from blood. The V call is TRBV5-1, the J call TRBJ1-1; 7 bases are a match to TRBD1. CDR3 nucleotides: TGCGCCAGCAGCTCCTTACAGGGGTCGAGCACTGAAGCTTTCTTT. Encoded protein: CASSSLQGSSTEAFF.